Shown below are 7 T cell receptor beta chains from a single sample sequenced in a study of blood T cell repertoires in COVID-19. Measured with immunoSEQ multiplex PCR; TCRdb has only the in-frame clones, and not every one. The table includes approximately 100,000 clones, roughly 80% detected once. Input material: peripheral blood. The receptors originated from a woman in her sixties with acute or convalescent COVID-19.

The J gene is TRBJ1-5, the V gene TRBV6-6, with 7 bases aligning to TRBD1. The J segment lost 6 bases and the V segment lost 5 bases, leaving 7 bases of the junction unmatched. Per the germline V gene, CDR1 is MNHNY and CDR2 is SVGAGI (reference sequence). The CDR3 length is 14 residues. The CDR3 sequence: CASSPYRGGQPQHF. The CDR3 DNA follows: TGTGCCAGCAGTCCGTACAGGGGAGGTCAGCCCCAGCATTTT.

J is TRBJ1-3 and V is TRBV3-1 (or the pseudogene TRBV3-2), with TRBD1 as a possible D gene (6 bases). V was clipped by 7 bases and J by 2 bases, with 15 bases between them. This CDR3 is 15 amino acids long. Germline V gives CDR1 LGHDT, CDR2 YNNKEL (reference sequence). The CDR3 spells CASTQGTGAGNTIYF. The CDR3 DNA reads as TGTGCCAGCACCCAGGGGACGGGGGCTGGAAACACCATATATTTT.

The chain links TRBV28 to TRBJ1-3, with a weak D call TRBD1 (6 bases). This CDR3 is built from 16 residues. The germline gives CDR1 MDHEN, CDR2 SYDVKM. Trimming left V 5 bases short and J 0 bases short, with 14 bases between. The CDR3 DNA is TGTGCCAGCAGTCCACAGGGTACCCTCTCTGGAAACACCATATATTTT. The encoded protein is CASSPQGTLSGNTIYF.

V and J are TRBV5-4 and TRBJ2-1; TRBD2 matches 8 bases. Germline-derived CDR1 and CDR2 are SGHNT and YYREEE (reference sequence). This CDR3 has 15 amino acids. Trimming cost V 0 bases and J 4 bases; bases outside gene matches: 3. The CDR3 nucleotides are TGTGCCAGCAGCTTGGCGGGGGGGTTATACAATGAGCAGTTCTTC. This translates into CASSLAGGLYNEQFF.

In nucleotides, the CDR3 is TGTGCCAGCAGCTTAGCTGGCGGGACAACTAATGAAAAACTGTTTTTT. Translated: CASSLAGGTTNEKLFF. The rearrangement uses TRBV7-2 and TRBJ1-4; D is unclear. CDR3 length equals 16 residues. Per the germline V gene, CDR1 is SGHTA and CDR2 is FQGNSA. The V end lost 0 bases, the J end lost 0 bases, and 8 bases lay between the germline ends.

This chain connects TRBV6-5 to TRBJ1-6, with 8 bases matching TRBD1. Germline CDR1 MNHEY, CDR2 SVGAGI. This CDR3 has 15 residues. V lost 7 bases and J lost 3; bases outside the gene matches: 5. The chain's CDR3 is CASKADRGYNSPLHF. CDR3 DNA: TGTGCCAGCAAAGCTGACAGGGGCTATAATTCACCCCTCCACTTT.

The genes are TRBV4-2 and TRBJ1-1; the D is unclear. This CDR3 comprises 14 residues. From germline, CDR1 is LGHNA and CDR2 YNFKEQ. Trimming removed 2 bases at V and 4 bases at J, with 11 bases between. In DNA, the CDR3 is TGTGCCAGCAGCCAATGGCCCCGGGGCACTGAAGCTTTCTTT. Amino acid sequence: CASSQWPRGTEAFF.